The 31 T cell receptor beta chains reported below all come from one sample, sequenced in a study of vaccination and CD4 T cells after COVID-19. Treatment reported: roughly 10-day PBMC culture with coronavirus spike peptide pools or control peptides (ViraFEST assay). Which antigens these TCRs recognize remains unknown. With the Oncomine TCR Beta short-read assay, DNA from cultured CD4+ T cells was sequenced. TCRdb used MiXCR to reprocess the PCR reads, holding one entry per CDR3 protein. Seen here are approximately 12,000 distinct CDR3 sequences, 35% to 45% observed once, and the top ten hold 20% to 30%. The specimen was cultured CD4+ T cells from blood. These receptor sequences come from a human donor with COVID-19.

This clonotype was seen more than once but under ten times. The chain links TRBV15 to TRBJ2-5, with D possibly TRBD1 on 8 matching bases. The length of the CDR3 is 16 residues. Trimming took 4 bases from V and 5 from J, leaving 20 bases between them. CDR1 LNHNV and CDR2 YYDKDF come from the germline V gene (reference sequence). Here the CDR3 reads CATSKKTGGGLETQYF. CDR3 in DNA: TGTGCCACCAGCAAGAAAACAGGGGGGGGTTTGGAGACCCAGTACTTC.

The V and J genes are TRBV5-1 and TRBJ2-7; D unclear. There are 12 residues in the CDR3. CDR1 is SGHRS and CDR2 is YFSETQ in the germline V gene. V was cut by 1 base and J by 4 bases, with 6 bases left in between. The DNA of the CDR3 is TGCGCCAGCAGCTTGATAGGATACGAGCAGTACTTC. It specifies CASSLIGYEQYF.

The V and J genes are TRBV2 and TRBJ1-1; tentative D call: TRBD1 (6 bases). With 1 base removed from V and 7 bases from J, the gap between germline ends came to 10 bases. Germline V gene sequence: CDR1 SNHLY, CDR2 FYNNEI. The CDR3 length is 13 residues. This CDR3 is CASSEEGVVEAFF. The DNA of the CDR3 is TGTGCCAGCAGTGAAGAGGGGGTAGTTGAAGCTTTCTTT.

There are a few counts of this clonotype. The chain links TRBV20-1 to TRBJ1-2, with TRBD1 as a possible D gene (6 bases). This CDR3 is 13 amino acids long. V gave up 0 bases and J gave up 8 bases, with 13 bases separating them. Germline CDR1 DFQATT, CDR2 SNEGSKA (reference sequence). CDR3 in DNA: TGCAGTGCTAGAGATCCAGGGGCGAGCGGCTACACCTTC. Its translation is CSARDPGASGYTF.

This chain joins TRBV12-3 or TRBV12-4 and TRBJ1-5; 7 bases line up with TRBD1. V trimming: 0 bases; J trimming: 6 bases; junction bases outside the gene matches: 2. CDR3 size: 14 residues. CDR3 protein: CASSLAGGGQPQHF. The CDR3 coding sequence is TGTGCCAGCAGTTTAGCAGGGGGCGGTCAGCCCCAGCATTTT.

This clonotype turned up a few times. The J gene is TRBJ2-5, the V gene TRBV7-3; 8 bases align to TRBD2. CDR1 is SGHTA and CDR2 is FQGTGA in the germline V gene. Germline trimming cut 5 bases from V and 1 base from J; bases unmatched to any gene: 6. The length of the CDR3 is 15 residues. Written as DNA, the CDR3 is TGTGCCAGCAGCCCAACACTAGCGGTCCAAGAGACCCAGTACTTC. This sequence encodes CASSPTLAVQETQYF.

This chain connects TRBV20-1 to TRBJ1-5; D is perhaps TRBD1 (5 bases). The CDR3 contains 19 residues. V was cut by 0 bases and J by 1 base, with 22 bases left in between. Per the germline V gene, CDR1 is DFQATT and CDR2 is SNEGSKA (reference sequence). The chain's CDR3 is CSARDEAGLLTLSNQPQHF. The DNA of the CDR3 is TGCAGTGCTAGAGATGAGGCAGGGCTTTTAACTTTGAGCAATCAGCCCCAGCATTTT.

The V gene is TRBV20-1, the J gene TRBJ1-4, with TRBD1 as a possible D gene (6 bases). The germline V gene has CDR1 DFQATT and CDR2 SNEGSKA (reference sequence). V lost 6 bases, J lost 8 bases, and 16 bases lay in between. This CDR3 is built from 13 residues. In DNA form, the CDR3 reads TGCAGTGCCCCAAGGACAGAGAAGGAAAAACTGTTTTTT. This encodes CSAPRTEKEKLFF.

The chain combines TRBV19 with TRBJ2-3; 7 bases align to TRBD1. Germline CDR1 LNHDA, CDR2 SQIVND (reference sequence). This CDR3 comprises 15 residues. J was trimmed by 0 bases and V by 6 bases; bases with no gene match: 6. In nucleotides, the CDR3 is TGTGCCAGTAGGGCACCAGGGGGTAGCACAGATACGCAGTATTTT. It specifies CASRAPGGSTDTQYF.

V gene TRBV7-2 combines with J gene TRBJ1-2; unclear D gene. From germline, CDR1 is SGHTA and CDR2 FQGNSA. This CDR3 is built from 13 residues. V lost 3 bases to trimming and J lost 0 bases, with 5 bases between them. Written as DNA, the CDR3 is TGTGCCAGCAGCTTTGGCTCTAACTATGGCTACACCTTC. Amino acid sequence: CASSFGSNYGYTF.

The chain has TRBV6-1 and TRBJ1-1; no clear D. Germline V gives CDR1 MNHNS, CDR2 SASEGT. The CDR3 is 11 amino acids. V lost 3 bases to trimming and J lost 8 bases, with 7 bases between them. CDR3 loop: CASSEGSEAFF. The DNA of the CDR3 is TGTGCCAGCAGTGAGGGATCCGAAGCTTTCTTT.

This clonotype turned up a few times. This chain links TRBV7-6 with TRBJ1-1; D unresolved. Looked up from germline, CDR1 is SGHVS and CDR2 is FNYEAQ. Trimming took off 2 bases at V and 0 bases at J, with 4 bases between the two ends. The CDR3 is 13 residues long. The CDR3 spells CASSLRMNTEAFF. CDR3 DNA sequence: TGTGCCAGCAGCTTACGTATGAACACTGAAGCTTTCTTT.

This chain uses TRBV19 with TRBJ1-5, with D unresolved. The CDR3 has 15 amino acids. Trimming pared 4 bases from V and 3 bases from J, leaving 13 bases between. Germline V gene data show CDR1 as LNHDA and CDR2 as SQIVND (reference sequence). The CDR3, as DNA: TGTGCCAGTAGTACCCAAAGTGCCCCCAATCAGCCCCAGCATTTT. Its protein product is CASSTQSAPNQPQHF.

This sequence joins TRBV7-9 and TRBJ2-1, with 11 bases matching TRBD1. The CDR3 spans 14 residues. CDR1 SEHNR and CDR2 FQNEAQ come from the germline V gene (reference sequence). Losses at the gene ends were 5 bases for V and 8 bases for J; bases not matched to a gene: 5. The CDR3 spells CASSIRTGGDEQFF. CDR3 coding DNA: TGTGCCAGCAGCATAAGGACAGGGGGCGATGAGCAGTTCTTC.

The sample holds a few counts of this clonotype. The V gene is TRBV7-8, the J gene TRBJ1-2; 7 nucleotides match TRBD1. In germline, CDR1 is SGHVS, CDR2 FQNEAQ. V shed 1 base, J shed 2 bases, and the junction held 4 bases outside the gene matches. The CDR3 is made up of 15 amino acids. The CDR3 here is CASSLEGAGNYGYTF. The DNA for the CDR3 is TGTGCCAGCAGCTTAGAGGGGGCTGGAAACTATGGCTACACCTTC.

The chain employs TRBV20-1 and TRBJ2-3; 13 bases fit TRBD2. The CDR3 has 16 residues. After removal of 6 bases from V and 3 bases from J, the junction contained 9 bases not matched to a gene. CDR1 is DFQATT and CDR2 is SNEGSKA in the germline V gene (reference sequence). The CDR3 bases are TGCAGTGCAAGGACTAGCGGGGGTCTACAAACAGATACGCAGTATTTT. It is translated as CSARTSGGLQTDTQYF.

The gene calls are TRBV7-8 and TRBJ1-5; D is possibly TRBD1 (6 bases). Germline CDR1 is SGHVS and CDR2 is FQNEAQ. The CDR3 spans 16 residues. V was clipped by 6 bases and J by 0 bases, with 15 bases between them. Here the CDR3 DNA reads TGTGCCAGCAGTCTAGAGGGGGGAAATAGCAATCAGCCCCAGCATTTT. Its protein product is CASSLEGGNSNQPQHF.

The table lists this clonotype with a few counts. V and J are TRBV20-1 and TRBJ2-4; D may correspond to TRBD1 or TRBD2 (6 bases each). The germline V and J ends were trimmed by 3 bases and 7 bases, with 16 bases remaining between them. CDR3 size: 14 residues. Germline lookup yields CDR1 DFQATT and CDR2 SNEGSKA (reference sequence). CDR3 loop: CSARGDRRGNIQYF. The CDR3, as DNA: TGCAGTGCTAGGGGAGACAGGAGGGGGAACATTCAGTACTTC.

The rearrangement joins TRBV28 to TRBJ1-5; TRBD1 might be the D (6 bases). Germline V lookup: CDR1 MDHEN, CDR2 SYDVKM. This CDR3 contains 14 residues. V lost 5 bases, J lost 6 bases, and 14 bases lay in between. CDR3 bases: TGTGCCAGCAGTCCAACAGGGTTTCGTCAGCCCCAGCATTTT. Translation gives CASSPTGFRQPQHF.

V gene TRBV11-3 combines with J gene TRBJ2-3, with 7 bases identical to TRBD1. V trimming: 7 bases; J trimming: 2 bases; junction bases outside the gene matches: 3. CDR1 and CDR2 (germline): SGHNT, YENEEA. The CDR3 sequence is 13 residues long. The CDR3, as DNA: TGTGCCAGCAAGGGGGCCACCACAGATACGCAGTATTTT. This translates into CASKGATTDTQYF.

The rearrangement links TRBV2 to TRBJ2-5, with D perhaps matching TRBD2 (7 bases). This CDR3 is 15 amino acids long. Germline CDR1 is SNHLY and CDR2 is FYNNEI. Trimming took 7 bases from V and 3 from J, leaving 18 bases between them. The CDR3 region is CASKGGGRSKETQYF. DNA for the CDR3: TGTGCCAGCAAGGGCGGGGGCCGGTCGAAAGAGACCCAGTACTTC.

This chain connects TRBV7-2 to TRBJ1-5; no reliable D call. The CDR3 consists of 12 residues. Germline V gene data show CDR1 as SGHTA and CDR2 as FQGNSA. Trimming pared 1 base from V and 6 bases from J, leaving 4 bases between. The CDR3 is CASSLGAQPQHF. CDR3 sequence (DNA): TGTGCCAGCAGCTTAGGGGCTCAGCCCCAGCATTTT.

V and J are TRBV20-1 and TRBJ1-3, with D perhaps TRBD1 (5 bases). The CDR3 length is 14 residues. From germline, CDR1 is DFQATT and CDR2 SNEGSKA (reference sequence). Trimming removed 5 bases from V and 4 bases from J, with 15 bases in between. CDR3 sequence reads: CSAGKQVSGNTIYF. In nucleotides, the CDR3 is TGCAGTGCTGGGAAACAGGTCTCCGGAAACACCATATATTTT.

The chain combines TRBV5-6 with TRBJ2-5; TRBD2 matches at 7 bases. CDR3 length: 16 residues. Germline loops: CDR1 SGHDT, CDR2 YYEEEE. With V trimmed by 3 bases and J by 4 bases, 12 bases remained unmatched. Here the CDR3 reads CASSSVEVGTTETQYF. CDR3 nucleotides: TGTGCCAGCAGCTCTGTCGAAGTTGGGACTACAGAGACCCAGTACTTC.

The J gene is TRBJ2-1, the V gene TRBV7-9; no firm D call. Germline CDR1 and CDR2: SEHNR and FQNEAQ (reference sequence). V gave up 5 bases and J gave up 16 bases, with 15 bases separating them. The CDR3 extends over 11 amino acids. Here the CDR3 reads CASSDLPGHFF. The CDR3 DNA sequence: TGTGCCAGCAGCGACCTTCCCGGCCACTTCTTC. The full variable domain, in which reference TRBV7-9 and TRBJ2-1 provide the parts outside the CDR3, is DTGVSQNPRHKITKRGQNVTFRCDPISEHNRLYWYRQTLGQGPEFLTYFQNEAQLEKSRLLSDRFSAERPKGSFSTLEIQRTEQGDSAMYLCASSDLPGHFFGPGTRLTVL.

This clonotype was seen a handful of times. The V gene is TRBV19, the J gene TRBJ1-3; 7 nucleotides line up with TRBD1. Germline V gene lookup returns CDR1 LNHDA and CDR2 SQIVND (reference sequence). This CDR3 comprises 13 residues. With V trimmed by 10 bases and J by 3 bases, 6 bases remained unmatched. CDR3 sequence (DNA): TGTGCCACAGGGACAGTAGGTGGAAACACCATATATTTT. Residues: CATGTVGGNTIYF. The full variable domain, rest sourced from reference TRBV19 and TRBJ1-3, is DGGITQSPKYLFRKEGQNVTLSCEQNLNHDAMYWYRQDPGQGLRLIYYSQIVNDFQKGDIAEGYSVSREKKESFPLTVTSAQKNPTAFYLCATGTVGGNTIYFGEGSWLTVV.

The chain has TRBV5-1 and TRBJ1-5; tentatively, D is TRBD1 (5 bases). The CDR3 extends over 14 amino acids. CDR1 and CDR2 from the germline V gene are SGHRS and YFSETQ. V was pared by 5 bases and J by 3 bases, with 12 bases between. The CDR3 protein is CASSYTGLNQPQHF. The CDR3 DNA reads as TGCGCCAGCAGTTATACAGGACTCAATCAGCCCCAGCATTTT.

This clonotype has more than one count but fewer than ten. A junction end diverges from the germline sequence, so it may reflect a read error. The chain couples TRBV7-7 to TRBJ2-7; 10 nucleotides align to TRBD2. There are 13 residues in the CDR3. The germline gives CDR1 SSHAT, CDR2 FNYEAQ (reference sequence). CDR3 DNA: TGTGCTAGCAGCTTAGCGGGGGGCTACGAGCAGTACTTC. This encodes CASSLAGGYEQYF.

This clonotype was counted between two and nine times. The genes are TRBV20-1 and TRBJ2-5; 7 bases fit TRBD1. The CDR3 is made up of 14 amino acids. Per the germline V gene, CDR1 is DFQATT and CDR2 is SNEGSKA (reference sequence). Germline trimming cut 3 bases from V and 5 bases from J; bases unmatched to any gene: 9. The CDR3 DNA is TGCAGTGCTAGTCCAACAGGGGTGGGTGAGACCCAGTACTTC. Protein product: CSASPTGVGETQYF.

This clonotype was seen more than once but under ten times. The J gene is TRBJ1-5, the V gene TRBV6-1; unclear D gene. Trimming took off 2 bases at V and 12 bases at J, with 8 bases between the two ends. The CDR3 length is 11 residues. The V gene's germline CDR1 is MNHNS and CDR2 SASEGT. For the CDR3, the DNA is TGTGCCAGCAGTGAATCTTGGGTCCAGCATTTT. Its translation is CASSESWVQHF.

This clonotype was observed a few times. DNA of the CDR3: TGTGCCAGCAGCTTGACTGTGGGTAGCTATGGCTACACCTTC. Its protein product is CASSLTVGSYGYTF. The rearrangement uses TRBV7-3 and TRBJ1-2; no firm D call. Germline assignment: CDR1 SGHTA and CDR2 FQGTGA. CDR3 size: 14 residues. Trimming cost V 3 bases and J 4 bases, with 12 bases left between them.